This entry is about one T cell receptor (beta chain). What it recognizes is unknown. From germline, CDR1 is LNHDA and CDR2 SQIVND (reference sequence). The CDR3 runs to 13 residues. Trimming left V 1 base short and J 5 bases short, with 8 bases between. The data are from a study of OX40 agonist ivuxolimab in advanced cancers. Findings and limits, study-wide: Expanded clones tended on average to be more numerous among CD8+ T cells than CD4+.

TCRdb's table, derived via immunoSEQ multiplex PCR, lists solely in-frame clones and lacks some. Seen here are roughly 30,000 clones, roughly 91% observed once, and the top ten hold about 9.4%. The V and J genes are TRBV19 and TRBJ1-1; no clear D. This specimen consisted of CD4+ or CD8+ T cells sorted from blood, obtained in a trial of the OX40 agonist ivuxolimab. The sequence was obtained from an adult with an advanced solid tumor such as melanoma, head and neck, liver or kidney cancer. The CDR3 DNA reads TGTGCCAGTAGTATAGGGATGCTGACTGAAGCTTTCTTT. Translation: CASSIGMLTEAFF.